The clone carrying this T cell receptor beta chain was counted ten times or more. Its antigen is not identified. In the ophthalmopathy cohort, Clinical Activity Score was at least 3, NOSPECS grade at least 4, and duration under 3 months. These data belong to a study of T cells in Graves' hyperthyroidism and ophthalmopathy. Findings and limits, study-wide: A median 6.5 months before onset, the model predicted ophthalmopathy. Blood also carried most thyroid clonotypes expanded above 0.001.

Researchers amplified the TCR beta CDR3 regions from RNA transcripts. Using the HTBI primer set, a first-round RT-PCR was run on the TCR CDR3. From the multiplex PCR reads, TCRdb called clonotypes with MiXCR, one entry per CDR3 protein. The sample holds about 640,000 distinct CDR3 sequences, 14% seen once. CDR1 and CDR2 from the germline V gene are PRHDT and FYEKMQ (reference sequence). The CDR3 consists of 18 residues. V gave up 3 bases and J gave up 6 bases; unmatched junction bases: 16. The sample was blood. The V call is TRBV13, the J call TRBJ1-1; 10 nucleotides agree with TRBD1. The clonotype comes from a woman in her forties or fifties with Graves' ophthalmopathy. This chain's CDR3 is CASSFPGVGTGDLPEAFF. The DNA for the CDR3 is TGTGCCAGCAGCTTTCCTGGGGTGGGGACAGGGGATTTGCCTGAAGCTTTCTTT.